This T cell receptor (beta chain) derives from a study of blood T cells in healthy people across ages. This CDR3 is 17 amino acids long. Germline CDR1 is LGHDT and CDR2 is YNNKEL (reference sequence). V shed 0 bases and J shed 2 bases, with 14 bases lying between them. Together with a sample-barcoded 5' primer, a J-beta primer mix was included in a second PCR lasting roughly 6 to 12 cycles. One entry per CDR3 protein, called by TCRdb with MiXCR from the 5' RACE reads. This sample has roughly 900,000 distinct CDR3 sequences; around 48% occur once, and the top ten carry 13%. The chain is built from TRBV3-1 and TRBJ2-4, with D possibly TRBD1 on 5 matching bases. Sequenced sample: blood. This receptor was identified in a man aged 25-40 years in good health. The CDR3, as DNA: TGTGCCAGCAGCCAAGATCCCCAGGGTTGGACCAAAAACATTCAGTACTTC. Amino acid sequence: CASSQDPQGWTKNIQYF. Filled out from reference TRBV3-1 and TRBJ2-4, the complete variable domain reads DTAVSQTPKYLVTQMGNDKSIKCEQNLGHDTMYWYKQDSKKFLKIMFSYNNKELIINETVPNRFSPKSPDKAHLNLHINSLELGDSAVYFCASSQDPQGWTKNIQYFGAGTRLSVL.